This T cell receptor (beta chain) was retrieved from a study of blood T cell repertoires in COVID-19. Across the whole study: Samples of COVID-19 (acute and convalescent) were obtained from the United States, Italy and Spain. PBMCs, B-cell-depleted T cells, or T cells were the source of the cDNA or gDNA that made up the material.

Original methodology: From reference gene primer amplification, estimates of nucleated cell counts were derived. Sequenced by immunoSEQ multiplex PCR; TCRdb stores in-frame clones only, minus some. V and J calls and clone size follow that table, whereas D and trimming were derived from the DNA. The sample lists 130,000 to 150,000 clones, around four fifths occurring once. V lost 6 bases to trimming and J lost 0 bases; unmatched junction nucleotides: 7. The CDR3 is 15 residues long. CDR1 is MNHEY and CDR2 is SVGAGI in the germline V gene. Sequences were obtained from peripheral blood. The sequence came from a woman between 40 and 55 years old with active or convalescent COVID-19. V and J are TRBV6-5 and TRBJ2-7, with 8 nucleotides matching TRBD1. Here the CDR3 reads CASRLGQVSSYEQYF. The CDR3 bases are TGTGCCAGCAGATTGGGACAGGTGAGCTCCTACGAGCAGTACTTC.